The present entry profiles one TCR beta chain with its context. This entry comes from a study of blood T cell repertoires in COVID-19. As for the study in general: Samples of COVID-19 (acute and convalescent) were obtained from the United States, Italy and Spain. Sample material is recorded as cDNA or gDNA derived from T cells, B-cell-depleted T cells, or PBMCs.

In the authors' methods: Using reference gene primer amplification, nucleated cell counts were estimated. TCRdb keeps only in-frame clones here, not all; method: immunoSEQ multiplex PCR. V, J and clone size are those of that table, while D and trimming were read from the DNA. The data contain 130,000 to 150,000 clones, just under 80% of them seen just once; the ten biggest clones take up 1.9%. CDR3 length: 12 residues. Germline V lookup: CDR1 SGHRS, CDR2 YFSETQ. Trimming removed 7 bases from V and 7 bases from J; junction bases left unmatched: 6. This rearrangement joins TRBV5-1 to TRBJ1-2, with TRBD1 identical over 8 bases. This clonotype was obtained from a woman aged 55-70 years with acute or convalescent COVID-19. The sample consisted of peripheral blood. DNA for the CDR3: TGCGCCAGCCAAGGACAGGGCGGTGGCTACACCTTC. It is translated as CASQGQGGGYTF.